This TCR beta chain was documented in a study of blood T cell repertoires in COVID-19. For this clone: One end of the junction fails to match germline, which may point to a read error.

Germline V gene sequence: CDR1 MNHNY, CDR2 SVGAGI (reference sequence). This CDR3 spans 14 amino acids. This table comes from immunoSEQ multiplex PCR, and its TCRdb copy is limited to in-frame clones, with some not included. The sample records over 110,000 clones, around 90% being singletons. The sequenced sample was peripheral blood. The clonotype was recovered from a man between 65 and 79 years old with acute or convalescent COVID-19. The chain links TRBV6-6 to TRBJ1-1; 7 bases are shared with TRBD1. The CDR3 is CASSYAGGNIEAFF. The CDR3 DNA reads as TGTGCCAGCAGTTACGCAGGGGGTAACATTGAAGCTTTCTTT.